Each of the 3 T cell receptor beta chains below was sequenced from the same sample in a study of T cell responses to AZD1222 COVID-19 vaccine. Libraries were prepared by immunoSEQ multiplex PCR; TCRdb keeps only in-frame clonotypes and omits some of them. The sample includes 85,000 to 110,000 clones, 91% of them seen just once. The specimen comprised peripheral blood, sampled on day 0 of AZD1222 vaccination. These receptors were taken from an adult in good health.

CDR3 nucleotides: TGTGCCAGCAGCGTAAGCGGATTGGGTGAGCAGTTCTTC. As protein: CASSVSGLGEQFF. The J gene is TRBJ2-1, the V gene TRBV9; D perhaps matches TRBD2 (5 bases). With 1 base removed from V and 9 bases from J, the gap between germline ends came to 11 bases. The CDR3 runs 13 residues. CDR1 SGDLS and CDR2 YYNGEE come from the germline V gene.

This clone appeared once. The chain has TRBV20-1 and TRBJ1-1; D unclear. This CDR3 contains 11 residues. The V gene lost 3 bases and the J gene lost 11 bases, with 13 bases spanning the gap. Germline values: CDR1 DFQATT, CDR2 SNEGSKA (reference sequence). CDR3 in amino acids: CSASRAERAFF. The CDR3, as DNA: TGCAGTGCTAGTCGGGCCGAGCGGGCTTTCTTT.

The chain has TRBV7-2 and TRBJ2-7; TRBD2 agrees at 9 bases. J lost 0 bases, V lost 5 bases, and 5 bases had no gene match. The germline CDR1 and CDR2 sequences are SGHTA and FQGNSA. The CDR3 length is 15 residues. The CDR3 loop is CASSPTSGPSYEQYF. The CDR3 DNA follows: TGTGCCAGCAGCCCCACTAGCGGGCCCTCCTACGAGCAGTACTTC.